The clone carrying this TCR beta chain was picked up a small number of times. TCRB transcripts that were expressed got sequenced, as all of the isolated RNA had been reverse transcribed. Clones were sequenced by immunoSEQ multiplex PCR, and TCRdb holds only the in-frame ones, with some missing. The sample lists some 150,000 clones, about 9.7% occurring once. This sample is part of a study of beta chain features in type 1 diabetes. This CDR3 contains 17 residues. V trimming: 4 bases; J trimming: 0 bases; junction bases outside the gene matches: 13. Germline loops: CDR1 SGHNT, CDR2 YYREEE (reference sequence). Averaging approximately 110 mL, one heparinised blood draw came from each individual donor.

Material: central memory CD4+ T cells from blood. The clonotype was recovered from a woman between 40 and 55 years old in good health. This chain joins TRBV5-4 and TRBJ2-7; 7 positions agree with TRBD2. CDR3 in amino acids: CASSPAGVAQNSYEQYF. The CDR3 DNA is TGTGCCAGCAGCCCCGCGGGGGTAGCCCAGAACTCCTACGAGCAGTACTTC.